This T cell receptor (beta chain) emerged from a study of shared clonotypes between healthy human individuals. Negatively enriched CD4+ T cells were divided by CD45RA into naive and memory. Of note for this clone: What it binds is not known. The identical CDR3 is also encoded by other nucleotide sequences in the sample.

Assay: immunoSEQ multiplex PCR; the TCRdb copy retains only in-frame clones and omits some. The sample holds millions of clones; roughly nine tenths are singletons and the top ten take under 0.15%. Study results and limitations: The donor pool, a small one, limited the genetic and exposure-history diversity represented.

The CDR3 covers 12 residues. V lost 6 bases to trimming and J lost 3 bases; unmatched junction nucleotides: 4. Per the germline V gene, CDR1 is SQVTM and CDR2 is ANQGSEA. Source material: naive CD4+ T cells sorted from blood. Regarding subset: CD45RA+ positively selected. The V call is TRBV29-1, the J call TRBJ2-7; 8 nucleotides agree with TRBD1. The receptor was derived from a man aged 18 to 30 in good health. Here the CDR3 reads CSVGTGGYEQYF. The DNA for the CDR3 is TGCAGCGTCGGGACAGGAGGCTACGAGCAGTACTTC.